The source of this T cell receptor (beta chain) is a study of blood T cell repertoires in COVID-19 (dated by TCRdb to the early 2020s). Concerning the study at large: Samples covering the acute and convalescent phases of COVID-19 were provided by collaborators in the United States, Italy and Spain. Where available, HLA class I and class II types were taken from metadata supplied by the sample provider and were not determined by assay-based typing. The prospective study material was composed of cDNA or gDNA derived from T cells, B-cell-depleted T cells, or PBMCs. Deeply sampled blood TCRbeta repertoires from subjects exposed to, actively infected with, or recovered from COVID-19 were included in the dataset. Nearly every sample came with metadata listing a de-identified subject ID, COVID-19 status, age in years and sex. The samples were drawn from the first 160 participants of the ongoing ImmuneRACE study and from 1,200 or so subjects provided by 6 global collaborators. The repertoires were released in a freely available public database meant as a resource for research on the immune response to SARS-CoV-2. Overall study results and their limits: Clinical and demographic metadata were provided uncurated, with the amount varying by source and participant.

V sheds 2 bases and J sheds 8 bases, leaving 6 bases between their ends. Via the germline V gene, CDR1 is SGHAT and CDR2 FQNNGV. Its CDR3 holds 12 amino acids, cysteine through phenylalanine. Only CDR3 DNA is held: 36 bases, read in frame from base 1. TCRbeta CDR3 regions were amplified from genomic DNA by means of the immunoSEQ Assay, a bias-controlled multiplex PCR. On the authors' methods: The number of nucleated cells in each sample was estimated by amplification of reference gene primers within the assay. To quantify the absolute abundance of each unique TCRbeta CDR3 rearrangement, sequence reads were collapsed and filtered. For each sample, productive Simpson clonality was calculated by taking the square root of Simpson's diversity index across productive rearrangements. Held by TCRdb, this immuneACCESS table contains in-frame sequences only and omits some clones. Under half of the omission traces to an unresolved V gene where checked; the cause of the rest is unknown. That table supplies the V and J calls and clone size; D and trimming were determined from the DNA. The sample has more than 150,000 clones on record, approximately 80% of them singletons. The ten top clones hold over 0.5% of the sample.

In regard to this clone: It lacks a known antigen. Per-base qualities were not stored, and no clone one base away is much larger.

Collaborating institutions collected whole blood in K2EDTA tubes following their own protocols. For TCRbeta analysis, collaborators shipped samples as frozen whole blood, isolated PBMCs, or DNA extracted from either of those sample types. Material for sequencing was peripheral blood. This sequence uses TRBV11-2 and TRBJ2-2; the D segment cannot be called with confidence. This TCR was sampled from a man in his 60s with acute or convalescent COVID-19. The sequence in DNA is TGTGCCAGCAGCTTATACATGGGGGAGCTGTTTTTT. Translation gives CASSLYMGELFF.